This is a list of T cell receptor beta chains from one sample in a study of T cells in localized non-small cell lung cancer. The method was immunoSEQ multiplex PCR; TCRdb's version includes in-frame clones alone and lacks a portion of them. The table includes tens of thousands of clones, roughly nine tenths detected once. The starting material was peripheral blood, obtained before any cancer treatment. The receptors come from a woman between 35 and 75 years old with stage I lung adenocarcinoma. CDR3s include the opening cysteine and the closing phenylalanine or tryptophan.

V gene,J gene,CDR3 protein
TRBV5-1,TRBJ1-4,CASSPGNDEKLFF
TRBV7-2,TRBJ2-4,CASSPPGTGGNIQYF
TRBV5-5,TRBJ1-2,CASSLGQVRNYGYTF
TRBV28,TRBJ2-7,CASSLYGGGEGEQYF
TRBV9,TRBJ2-3,CASSWEPAADTQYF
TRBV28,TRBJ1-6,CASSPGGVYNSPLHF
TRBV19,TRBJ1-5,CASSRTGYSNQPQHF
TRBV6-4,TRBJ2-3,CASSVAGGEDTQYF
TRBV11-3,TRBJ2-7,CASRPGGYQYF
TRBV18,TRBJ2-1,CASSPRDGSSYNEQFF
TRBV30,TRBJ1-2,CAWSVPGPFYGYTF
TRBV29-1,TRBJ2-1,CSGSRGTVNEQFF
TRBV19,TRBJ1-5,CASSPTRDSTRNQPQHF
TRBV5-8,TRBJ2-2,CASKKGIHTGELFF
TRBV20-1,TRBJ1-1,CSASPETEAFF
TRBV5-8,TRBJ1-2,CASSLGVRDGYTF
TRBV18,TRBJ1-4,CASSPVGAPREKLFF
TRBV7-2,TRBJ2-7,CATPPGQTSYEQYF
TRBV7-9,TRBJ1-1,CASTENRDGEAFF
TRBV28,TRBJ1-4,CASSLSGTNEKLFF
TRBV5-1,TRBJ2-7,CASSRGLAGESYEQYF
TRBV6-6,TRBJ1-1,CASSPPQGNTEAFF
TRBV9,TRBJ2-1,CASSVGGDPRYNEQFF
TRBV4-1,TRBJ1-2,CASTRSGQGNYGYTF
TRBV13,TRBJ2-7,CASSAGTSAYEQYF
TRBV19,TRBJ2-2,CASSIGGTGELFF